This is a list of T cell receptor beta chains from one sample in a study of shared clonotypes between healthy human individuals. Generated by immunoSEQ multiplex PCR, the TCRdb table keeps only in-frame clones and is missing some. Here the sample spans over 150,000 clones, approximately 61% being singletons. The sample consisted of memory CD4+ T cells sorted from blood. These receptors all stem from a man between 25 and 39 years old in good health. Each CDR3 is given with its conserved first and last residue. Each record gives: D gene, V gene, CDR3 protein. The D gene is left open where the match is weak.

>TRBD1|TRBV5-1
CASSLAGQGSSGYTF
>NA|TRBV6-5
CASQPTEAGANVLTF
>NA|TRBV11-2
CASSLTAPVQETQYF
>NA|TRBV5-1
CASSPSGRHNEQFF
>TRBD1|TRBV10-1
CASSGQAQETQYF
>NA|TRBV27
CASSLSPLGGSGTSTLKQFF
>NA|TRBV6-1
CASSALRLNTEAFF
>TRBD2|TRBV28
CASSFPGLAGSDTQYF
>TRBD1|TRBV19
CASSIPGQGARSYGYTF
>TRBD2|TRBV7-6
CASSFLSSGSINEQFF
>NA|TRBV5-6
CASSLIVWASSTDTQYF
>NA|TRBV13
CASSLQPGLNFEKLFF
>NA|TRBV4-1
CASSQVTATYNEQFF
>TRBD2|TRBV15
CATSRGLESHEQFF
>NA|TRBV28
CASRRSYPYNEQFF
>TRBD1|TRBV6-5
CASSDRGSSQETQYF
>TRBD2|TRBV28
CASSRREYGTDTQYF
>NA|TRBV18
CASSPARRAVYEQYF
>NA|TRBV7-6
CASSADLNTEAFF
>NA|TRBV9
CASSVGMGRLKPYEQYF
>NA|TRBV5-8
CASSLTGQRYNEQFF
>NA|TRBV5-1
CASSWETEAFF
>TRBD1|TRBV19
CASSIPATGGLQKLFF
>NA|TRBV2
CASRFNNEQFF
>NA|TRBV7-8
CASSPESYEQYF
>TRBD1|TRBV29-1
CSAEGGTGYNEQYF
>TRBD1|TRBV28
CASSLLGTGDYEQYF
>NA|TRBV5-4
CASSSRSRDEQFF
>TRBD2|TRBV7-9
CASRASGRAVTDTQYF
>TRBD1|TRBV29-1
CSANTIGTGFGSTEAFF
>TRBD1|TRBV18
CASSPPGGGIMNTEAFF
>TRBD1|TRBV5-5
CASSSGTGNSYEQYF
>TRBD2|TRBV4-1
CASRREGSYNEQFF
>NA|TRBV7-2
CASSLIHENEAFF
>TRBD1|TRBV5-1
CASSPGGPTLYNEQFF
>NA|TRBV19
CASRQSGDTQYF
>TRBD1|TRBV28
CASRVQGANYGYTF
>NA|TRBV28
CASSVVGGNEQFF
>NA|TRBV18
CASSPPYNEQFF
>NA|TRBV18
CASSPNQGNTIYF
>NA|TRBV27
CASRGRDGPSYEQYF
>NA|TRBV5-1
CASSPEGGGDQYF
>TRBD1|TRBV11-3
CASSLDPGQGNTDTQYF
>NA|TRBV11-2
CASSSGRVAYEQYF
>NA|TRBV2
CASTGTGTYGTEAFF
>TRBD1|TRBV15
CATRMTGLETQYF
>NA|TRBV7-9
CASSRVGGSEQFF
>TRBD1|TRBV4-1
CASSQAGQGAVNYGYTF
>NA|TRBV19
CASSIVWVPAKNIQYF
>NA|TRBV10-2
CASSEGLVDNEQFF
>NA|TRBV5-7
CASSLSSYSTDTQYF
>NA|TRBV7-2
CASSSLANTGELFF
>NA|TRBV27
CASASLGTQYF
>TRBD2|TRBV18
CASSPPGLAVNTGELFF
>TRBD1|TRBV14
CASSAVGQYNEQFF
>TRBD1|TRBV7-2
CASSAYGTGSYEQYF
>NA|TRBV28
CASSLGGEGEPQHF
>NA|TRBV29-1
CSVGGMTTSNEKLFF
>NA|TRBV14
CASSQGWGTLAMNTEAFF
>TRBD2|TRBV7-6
CASSLETSGSETQYF